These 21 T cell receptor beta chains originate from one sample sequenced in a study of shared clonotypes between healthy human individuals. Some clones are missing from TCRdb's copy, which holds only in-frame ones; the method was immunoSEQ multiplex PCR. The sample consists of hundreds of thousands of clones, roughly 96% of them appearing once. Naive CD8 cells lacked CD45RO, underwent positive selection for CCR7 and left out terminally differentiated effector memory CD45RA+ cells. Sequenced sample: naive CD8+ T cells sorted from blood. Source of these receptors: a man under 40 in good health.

CDR3: CAAKTSYYTGELFF. CDR3 DNA: TGTGCCGCCAAGACTAGTTATTACACCGGGGAGCTGTTTTTT. V usage is TRBV6-5 and J usage is TRBJ2-2; perhaps TRBD2 as D (6 bases). Germline-derived CDR1 and CDR2 are MNHEY and SVGAGI. The CDR3 runs to 14 residues. V was clipped by 11 bases and J by 3 bases, with 16 bases between them.

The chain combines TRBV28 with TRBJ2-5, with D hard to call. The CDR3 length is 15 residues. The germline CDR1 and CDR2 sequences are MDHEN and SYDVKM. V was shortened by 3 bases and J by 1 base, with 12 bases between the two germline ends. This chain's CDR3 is CASSFARVIQETQYF. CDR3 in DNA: TGTGCCAGCAGTTTCGCCAGAGTGATCCAAGAGACCCAGTACTTC.

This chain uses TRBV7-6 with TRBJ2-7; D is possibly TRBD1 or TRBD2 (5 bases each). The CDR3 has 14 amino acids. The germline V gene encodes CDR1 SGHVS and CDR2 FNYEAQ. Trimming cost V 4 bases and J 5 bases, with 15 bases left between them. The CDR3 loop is CASSSSGPEDEQYF. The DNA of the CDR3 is TGTGCCAGCAGCTCATCGGGACCCGAAGACGAGCAGTACTTC.

DNA for the CDR3: TGTGCCAGCAGTGAATTTGGGGGGTCCTACGAGCAGTACTTC. As protein: CASSEFGGSYEQYF. V usage is TRBV6-1 and J usage is TRBJ2-7, with TRBD2 as a possible D gene (6 bases). Between the trimmed V and J ends, which lost 2 bases and 1 base, there was a span of 9 bases. Germline CDR1 MNHNS, CDR2 SASEGT. The CDR3 runs 14 residues.

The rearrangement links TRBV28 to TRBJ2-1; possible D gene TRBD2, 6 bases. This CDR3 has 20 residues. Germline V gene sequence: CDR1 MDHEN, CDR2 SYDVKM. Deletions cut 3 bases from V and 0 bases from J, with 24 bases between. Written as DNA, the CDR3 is TGTGCCAGCAGTTTGTCGGGGGAGCTCACTGAGCGGAACTCCTACAATGAGCAGTTCTTC. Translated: CASSLSGELTERNSYNEQFF.

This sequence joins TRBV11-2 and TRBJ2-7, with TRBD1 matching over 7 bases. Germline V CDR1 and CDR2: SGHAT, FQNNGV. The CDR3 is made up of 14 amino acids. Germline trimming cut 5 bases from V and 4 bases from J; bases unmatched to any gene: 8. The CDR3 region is CASSPPGQPYEQYF. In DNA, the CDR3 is TGTGCCAGCAGCCCACCGGGACAGCCTTACGAGCAGTACTTC.

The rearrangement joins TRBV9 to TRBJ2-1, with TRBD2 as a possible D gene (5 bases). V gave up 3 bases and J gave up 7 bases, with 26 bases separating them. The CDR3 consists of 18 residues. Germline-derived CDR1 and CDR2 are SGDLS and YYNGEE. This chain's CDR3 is CASSEEVVASSRLNEQFF. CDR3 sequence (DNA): TGTGCCAGCAGCGAGGAGGTGGTGGCGTCTAGCCGGTTGAATGAGCAGTTCTTC.

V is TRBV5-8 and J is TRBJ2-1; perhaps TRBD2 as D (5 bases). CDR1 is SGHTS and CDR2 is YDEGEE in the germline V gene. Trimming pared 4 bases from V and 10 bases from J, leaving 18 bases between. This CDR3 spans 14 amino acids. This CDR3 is CASSPLEGWEEQFF. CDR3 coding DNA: TGTGCCAGCAGCCCCTTAGAGGGCTGGGAGGAGCAGTTCTTC. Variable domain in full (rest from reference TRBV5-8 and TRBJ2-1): EAGVTQSPTHLIKTRGQQATLRCSPISGHTSVYWYQQALGLGLQFLLWYDEGEERNRGNFPPRFSGRQFPNYSSELNVNALELEDSALYLCASSPLEGWEEQFFGPGTRLTVL.

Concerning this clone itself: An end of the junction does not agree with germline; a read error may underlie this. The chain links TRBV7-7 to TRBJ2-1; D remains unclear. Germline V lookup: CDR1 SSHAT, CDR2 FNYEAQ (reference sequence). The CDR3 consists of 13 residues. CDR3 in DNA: TGTGCTAGCAGCTTTGGACCTCACAATGAGCAGTTCTTC. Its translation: CASSFGPHNEQFF.

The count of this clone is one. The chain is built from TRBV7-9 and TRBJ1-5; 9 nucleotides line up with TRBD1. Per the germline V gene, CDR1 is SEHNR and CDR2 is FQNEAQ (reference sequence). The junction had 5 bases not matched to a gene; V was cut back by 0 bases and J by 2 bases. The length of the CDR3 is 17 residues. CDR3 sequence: CASSLADRGYGNQPQHF. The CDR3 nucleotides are TGTGCCAGCAGCTTAGCGGACAGGGGCTACGGCAATCAGCCCCAGCATTTT.

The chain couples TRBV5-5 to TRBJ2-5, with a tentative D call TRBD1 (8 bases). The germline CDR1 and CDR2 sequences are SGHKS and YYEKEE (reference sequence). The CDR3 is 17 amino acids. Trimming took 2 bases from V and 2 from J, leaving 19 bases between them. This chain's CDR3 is CASSLTGGLPRQETQYF. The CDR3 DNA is TGTGCCAGCAGCTTAACAGGGGGACTACCTAGACAAGAGACCCAGTACTTC.

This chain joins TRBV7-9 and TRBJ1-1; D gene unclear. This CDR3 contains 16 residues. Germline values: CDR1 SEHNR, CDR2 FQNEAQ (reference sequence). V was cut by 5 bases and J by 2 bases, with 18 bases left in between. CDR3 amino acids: CASSGDAGHLNTEAFF. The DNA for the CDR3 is TGTGCCAGCAGCGGAGACGCGGGCCACCTAAACACTGAAGCTTTCTTT. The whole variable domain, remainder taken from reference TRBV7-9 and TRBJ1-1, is DTGVSQNPRHKITKRGQNVTFRCDPISEHNRLYWYRQTLGQGPEFLTYFQNEAQLEKSRLLSDRFSAERPKGSFSTLEIQRTEQGDSAMYLCASSGDAGHLNTEAFFGQGTRLTVV.

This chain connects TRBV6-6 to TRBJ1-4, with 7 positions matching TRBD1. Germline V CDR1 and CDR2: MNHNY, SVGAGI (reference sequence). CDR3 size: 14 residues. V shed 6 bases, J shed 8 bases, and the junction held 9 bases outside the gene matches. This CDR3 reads CASSPRGRYEKLFF. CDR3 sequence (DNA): TGTGCCAGCAGCCCCAGGGGGAGGTACGAAAAACTGTTTTTT.

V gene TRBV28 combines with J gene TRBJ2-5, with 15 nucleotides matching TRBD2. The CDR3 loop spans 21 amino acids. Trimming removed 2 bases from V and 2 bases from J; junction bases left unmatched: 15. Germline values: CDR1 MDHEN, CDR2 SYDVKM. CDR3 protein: CASSLRTGLAGGRVPQETQYF. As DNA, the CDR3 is TGTGCCAGCAGTTTAAGGACGGGACTAGCGGGAGGTAGGGTCCCACAAGAGACCCAGTACTTC.

CDR3 DNA: TGTGCCAGCCATTTAGGACAGGGGAACACAGATACGCAGTATTTT. Translating it yields CASHLGQGNTDTQYF. The chain is built from TRBV28 and TRBJ2-3, with 9 positions matching TRBD1. In germline, CDR1 is MDHEN, CDR2 SYDVKM. The CDR3 length is 15 residues. V lost 8 bases, J lost 2 bases, and 8 bases stayed unmatched.

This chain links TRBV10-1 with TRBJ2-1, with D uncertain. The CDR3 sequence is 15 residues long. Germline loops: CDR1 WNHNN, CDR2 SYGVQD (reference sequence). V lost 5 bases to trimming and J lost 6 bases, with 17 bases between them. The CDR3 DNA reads TGCGCCAGCAGTCCCCAATGGGGATCTAGCAATGAGCAGTTCTTC. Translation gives CASSPQWGSSNEQFF.

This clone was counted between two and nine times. This CDR3 is CAWSVQSGTGELFF. CDR3 bases: TGTGCCTGGAGTGTACAGTCGGGCACCGGGGAGCTGTTTTTT. The rearrangement uses TRBV30 and TRBJ2-2; D remains unclear. V lost 0 bases and J 4 bases, leaving 9 bases between the germline ends. The germline V gene has CDR1 GTSNPN and CDR2 SVGIG (reference sequence). The length of the CDR3 is 14 residues.

The CDR3 DNA reads TGTGCCATCAGTGGGGCTGACGTGAACACCGGGGAGCTGTTTTTT. Amino acid sequence: CAISGADVNTGELFF. The V call is TRBV10-3, the J call TRBJ2-2; D unresolved. CDR1 and CDR2 from the germline V gene are ENHRY and SYGVKD. V was trimmed by 4 bases and J by 1 base, leaving 10 bases between them. This CDR3 has 15 residues.

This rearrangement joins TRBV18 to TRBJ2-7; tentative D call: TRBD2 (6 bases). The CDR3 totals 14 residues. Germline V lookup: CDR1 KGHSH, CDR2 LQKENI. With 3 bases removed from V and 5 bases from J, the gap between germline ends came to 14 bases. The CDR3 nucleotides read TGTGCCAGCTCACCCCCGACTAGTACCCACGAGCAGTACTTC. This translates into CASSPPTSTHEQYF.

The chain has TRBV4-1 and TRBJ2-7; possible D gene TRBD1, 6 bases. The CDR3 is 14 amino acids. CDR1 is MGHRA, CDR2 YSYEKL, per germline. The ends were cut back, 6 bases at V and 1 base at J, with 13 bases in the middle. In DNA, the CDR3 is TGCGCCAGCAGTCAACGGGACACTTCCTACGAGCAGTACTTC. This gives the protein CASSQRDTSYEQYF.

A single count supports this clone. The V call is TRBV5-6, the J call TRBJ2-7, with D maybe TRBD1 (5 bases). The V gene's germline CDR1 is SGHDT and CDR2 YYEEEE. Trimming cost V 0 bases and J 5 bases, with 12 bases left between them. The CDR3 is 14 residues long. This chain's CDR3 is CASSLALRDHEQYF. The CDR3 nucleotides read TGTGCCAGCAGCTTGGCCCTCAGGGATCACGAGCAGTACTTC.